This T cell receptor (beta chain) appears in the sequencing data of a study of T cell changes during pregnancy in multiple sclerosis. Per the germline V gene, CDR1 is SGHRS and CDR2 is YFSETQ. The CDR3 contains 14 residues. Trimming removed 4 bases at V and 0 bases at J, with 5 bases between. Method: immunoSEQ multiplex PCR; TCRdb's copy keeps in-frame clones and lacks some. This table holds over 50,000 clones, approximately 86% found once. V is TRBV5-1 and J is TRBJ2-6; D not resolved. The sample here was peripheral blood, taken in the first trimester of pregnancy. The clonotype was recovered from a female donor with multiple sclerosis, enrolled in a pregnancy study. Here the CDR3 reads CASSISSGANVLTF. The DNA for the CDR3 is TGCGCCAGCAGCATTAGCTCTGGGGCCAACGTCCTGACTTTC.